This T cell receptor (beta chain) is from a study of control samples from healthy donors and cancer patients. The germline V and J ends were trimmed by 0 bases and 3 bases, with 13 bases remaining between them. From germline, CDR1 is SGDLS and CDR2 YYNGEE. The CDR3 is 15 residues long. Clones were read by immunoSEQ multiplex PCR, and TCRdb kept only the in-frame ones, dropping some. The sample lists some 150,000 clones, roughly 94% occurring once. V gene TRBV9 combines with J gene TRBJ2-7; weak D call: TRBD2 (6 bases). Sample: PBMCs. The TCR was taken from a man aged 55 to 70 with colorectal cancer. As DNA, the CDR3 is TGTGCCAGCAGCGTAGGGGCGGGGCGGGACTACGAGCAGTACTTC. It yields the protein CASSVGAGRDYEQYF.